Listed below are T cell receptor beta chains from one sample, sequenced in a study of T cells after yellow fever vaccination. From the 5' RACE reads, TCRdb called clonotypes with MiXCR, one entry per CDR3 protein. Altogether 610,000 or so distinct CDR3 sequences are present, approximately 13% being singletons, with the ten largest covering about 15%. Sample: PBMCs, taken on the day of the yellow fever booster vaccination. These receptors were obtained from a man under 40 who received the YFV17D yellow fever vaccine. CDR3s include the opening cysteine and the closing phenylalanine or tryptophan. A D gene is named only where the DNA matches it firmly. Not all rows give a size; the values are once, few, many and, for expanded clones, a class.

j_call v_call d_call clone_size cdr3_aa cdr3_nt
TRBJ2-1 TRBV20-1 . few CSAAHGVGNEQFF TGCAGTGCAGCCCATGGGGTGGGGAATGAGCAGTTCTTC
TRBJ1-1 TRBV6-2/TRBV6-3 . . CASTGIPPNTEAFF TGTGCCAGCACGGGGATCCCACCGAACACTGAAGCTTTCTTT
TRBJ1-2 TRBV7-9 . many CASSPHPRVGYTF TGTGCCAGCAGCCCGCACCCGAGGGTCGGCTACACCTTC
TRBJ2-3 TRBV9 TRBD1 few CASGTAPTDTQYF TGTGCCAGCGGGACAGCTCCCACAGATACGCAGTATTTT
TRBJ2-7 TRBV11-1 TRBD1 . CASSPDRVTKEQYF TGTGCCAGCAGCCCGGACAGGGTCACAAAAGAGCAGTACTTC
TRBJ2-5 TRBV5-1 . many CASSFNRETQYF TGCGCCAGCAGCTTCAACCGGGAGACCCAGTACTTC
TRBJ2-7 TRBV6-5 TRBD2 many CASSSTSGFYEQYF TGTGCCAGCAGCTCCACTAGCGGGTTTTACGAGCAGTACTTC
TRBJ2-7 TRBV7-2 TRBD2 many CASSPGLAAYEQYF TGTGCCAGCAGCCCGGGACTAGCGGCATACGAGCAGTACTTC
TRBJ2-7 TRBV6-5 TRBD2 . CASSYSIGGRSYEQYF TGTGCCAGCAGTTACTCGATAGGCGGGAGGAGTTACGAGCAGTACTTC
TRBJ1-2 TRBV7-8 . . CASSLDFSGGYTF TGTGCCAGCAGCTTAGACTTCTCGGGGGGCTACACCTTC
TRBJ1-5 TRBV7-2 . . CASSLFGQGGQPQHF TGTGCCAGCAGCTTATTTGGGCAGGGTGGGCAGCCCCAGCATTTT
TRBJ2-1 TRBV7-8 . many CASSLAGTGNEQFF TGTGCCAGCAGCTTAGCGGGGACGGGGAATGAGCAGTTCTTC
TRBJ2-1 TRBV7-3 . . CASSLMVGTYNEQFF TGTGCCAGCAGCTTAATGGTAGGGACCTACAATGAGCAGTTCTTC
TRBJ2-1 TRBV4-3 . . CASSQDLQFNEQFF TGCGCCAGCAGCCAAGATCTTCAGTTCAATGAGCAGTTCTTC
TRBJ2-3 TRBV7-2 . many CASSSGTVPYTQYF TGTGCCAGCAGTTCCGGGACTGTACCTTATACGCAGTATTTT
TRBJ2-1 TRBV27 . . CASKTQGTPYNEQFF TGTGCCAGCAAAACTCAGGGGACCCCCTACAATGAGCAGTTCTTC
TRBJ2-7 TRBV20-1 . . CSARTRDKVYSYEQYF TGCAGTGCTAGAACTCGGGACAAGGTCTACTCCTACGAGCAGTACTTC
TRBJ2-1 TRBV5-1 TRBD1 many CASSQDRGEYNEQFF TGCGCCAGCAGCCAGGACAGGGGGGAATACAATGAGCAGTTCTTC
TRBJ2-5 TRBV7-7 . . CASSLAERETQYF TGTGCCAGCAGCTTAGCGGAACGGGAGACCCAGTACTTC
TRBJ2-1 TRBV24-1 TRBD2 . CATSDATSGRDIF TGTGCCACCAGTGATGCGACTAGCGGGAGAGACATCTTC
TRBJ2-3 TRBV27 TRBD2 many CASSLSYGGGPSTDTQYF TGTGCCAGCAGTTTATCGTATGGCGGGGGGCCTAGCACAGATACGCAGTATTTT
TRBJ2-5 TRBV20-1 . . CSAITGSETQYF TGCAGTGCTATTACAGGGAGCGAGACCCAGTACTTC
TRBJ1-1 TRBV4-2 . . CATGGRDLANTEAFF TGTGCCACAGGCGGCCGGGATTTAGCGAACACTGAAGCTTTCTTT
TRBJ2-3 TRBV5-1 . . CASSLDNADTQYF TGCGCCAGCAGCTTGGACAACGCAGATACGCAGTATTTT
TRBJ2-5 TRBV5-1 . . CASSSIGGETQYF TGCGCCAGCAGCTCCATTGGAGGGGAGACCCAGTACTTC
TRBJ2-1 TRBV5-5 . . CASSFRLGGYNEQFF TGTGCCAGCAGCTTTAGATTAGGGGGCTACAATGAGCAGTTCTTC
TRBJ2-3 TRBV27 . few CASIQRASDTQYF TGTGCCAGCATACAGCGAGCCTCAGATACGCAGTATTTT
TRBJ2-7 TRBV19 . few CASSIGTRTFSEQYF TGTGCCAGTAGTATTGGAACTAGGACCTTTTCCGAGCAGTACTTC
TRBJ2-7 TRBV7-2 TRBD2 . CASSASRLAGYEQYF TGTGCCAGCAGCGCCTCGCGACTAGCCGGCTACGAGCAGTACTTC
TRBJ2-1 TRBV5-1 . few CASSLGPGAGSYNEQFF TGCGCCAGCAGCTTGGGCCCGGGGGCTGGATCCTACAATGAGCAGTTCTTC
TRBJ2-7 TRBV5-4 . . CASSLPAGAEQYF TGTGCCAGCAGCCTACCGGCGGGGGCCGAGCAGTACTTC
TRBJ2-1 TRBV24-1 . few CATSRGPTYNEQFF TGTGCCACCAGTCGAGGTCCCACCTACAATGAGCAGTTCTTC
TRBJ2-7 TRBV12-3/TRBV12-4 TRBD2 . CASRAGTSDYYEQYF TGTGCCAGCAGGGCCGGGACTAGCGATTACTACGAGCAGTACTTC
TRBJ2-5 TRBV5-1 . . CASREVRQAQDQETQYF TGCGCCAGCAGGGAGGTTAGACAGGCCCAAGACCAAGAGACCCAGTACTTC
TRBJ2-1 TRBV2 . many CASTAGWEQFF TGTGCCAGCACCGCCGGTTGGGAGCAGTTCTTC
TRBJ1-1 TRBV2 . many CASNLNTEAFF TGTGCCAGCAATTTGAACACTGAAGCTTTCTTT
TRBJ2-1 TRBV3-1 TRBD2 few CASSYYDSGRVNEQFF TGTGCCAGCAGCTATTACGATAGCGGGAGGGTGAATGAGCAGTTCTTC
TRBJ1-2 TRBV30 . . CARPGSPVRDPF TGTGCCCGCCCAGGGTCTCCCGTCAGGGATCCCTTC
TRBJ2-7 TRBV28 TRBD1 . CAISRDSSYEQYF TGTGCCATAAGCCGGGACAGCTCCTACGAGCAGTACTTC
TRBJ2-3 TRBV5-1 . . CASSLGQGWDTQYF TGCGCCAGCAGCCTGGGGCAGGGATGGGATACGCAGTATTTT
TRBJ2-7 TRBV7-9 TRBD1 many CASSLAAGGPEQYF TGTGCCAGCAGCTTAGCCGCAGGGGGCCCCGAGCAGTACTTC
TRBJ2-3 TRBV20-1 TRBD2 few CSAMGGRAIADTQYF TGCAGTGCCATGGGAGGGAGGGCCATAGCAGATACGCAGTATTTT
TRBJ2-6 TRBV4-3 . few CASSQDEGSSSGANVLTF TGCGCCAGCAGCCAAGATGAGGGCAGTAGCTCTGGGGCCAACGTCCTGACTTTC
TRBJ2-7 TRBV20-1 TRBD2 few CSASWREGYEQYF TGCAGTGCTAGCTGGCGGGAGGGCTACGAGCAGTACTTC
TRBJ1-1 TRBV7-8 . many CASSLSAESNTEAFF TGTGCCAGCAGCTTATCCGCAGAATCAAACACTGAAGCTTTCTTT
TRBJ2-7 TRBV6-2/TRBV6-3 . many CASSYGGPYEQYF TGTGCCAGCAGCTACGGCGGACCCTACGAGCAGTACTTC
TRBJ2-7 TRBV3-1 . few CASSQDLWGTSYEQYF TGTGCCAGCAGCCAAGATCTGTGGGGGACCTCCTACGAGCAGTACTTC
TRBJ2-1 TRBV19 TRBD2 . CASGNRYEGEGIPREQFF TGTGCCAGTGGTAACCGGTATGAAGGGGAGGGCATCCCACGCGAGCAGTTCTTC
TRBJ1-2 TRBV9 TRBD1 . CASSVEEQGPDNYGYTF TGTGCCAGCAGCGTAGAGGAACAGGGGCCCGATAACTATGGCTACACCTTC
TRBJ2-1 TRBV5-4 TRBD2 few CASSLGGGGSSYNEQFF TGTGCCAGCAGCTTGGGGGGCGGCGGGAGCTCCTACAATGAGCAGTTCTTC
TRBJ1-1 TRBV7-8 . . CASSYLRGGEAFF TGTGCCAGCAGCTACCTTCGGGGGGGTGAAGCTTTCTTT
TRBJ2-1 TRBV5-1 TRBD2 . CASSFSSRGTNEQFF TGCGCCAGCAGCTTTTCCTCGCGGGGGACCAATGAGCAGTTCTTC
TRBJ2-1 TRBV11-2 . few CASSSLAARTGSSYNEQFF TGTGCCAGCAGCTCGCTCGCTGCCCGGACGGGGAGCTCCTACAATGAGCAGTTCTTC
TRBJ2-3 TRBV18 . . CASSQNGPIATDTQYF TGTGCCAGCTCCCAAAACGGACCGATAGCCACAGATACGCAGTATTTT
TRBJ2-1 TRBV5-1 . many CASTLGGTYNEQFF TGCGCCAGCACCTTAGGTGGGACCTACAATGAGCAGTTCTTC
TRBJ2-1 TRBV15 . . CATATDLSSYIEQFF TGTGCCACCGCCACGGACTTAAGCTCCTACATTGAGCAGTTCTTC